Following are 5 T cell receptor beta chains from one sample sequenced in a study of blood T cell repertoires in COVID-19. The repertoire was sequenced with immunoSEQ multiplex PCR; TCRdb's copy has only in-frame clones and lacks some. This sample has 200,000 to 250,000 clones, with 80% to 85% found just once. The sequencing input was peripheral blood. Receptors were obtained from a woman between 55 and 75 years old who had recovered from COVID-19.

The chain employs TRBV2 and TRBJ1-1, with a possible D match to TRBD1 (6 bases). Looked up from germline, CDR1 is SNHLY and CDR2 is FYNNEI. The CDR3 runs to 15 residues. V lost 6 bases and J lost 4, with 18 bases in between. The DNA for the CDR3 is TGTGCCAGCAGGGATTCCAGGGGAAAGGGCACTGAAGCTTTCTTT. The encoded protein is CASRDSRGKGTEAFF.

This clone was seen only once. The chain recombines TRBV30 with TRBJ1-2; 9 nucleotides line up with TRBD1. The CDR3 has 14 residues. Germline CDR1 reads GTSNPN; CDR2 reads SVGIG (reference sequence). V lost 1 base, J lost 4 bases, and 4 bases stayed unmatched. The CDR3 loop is CAWSGTGGSYGYTF. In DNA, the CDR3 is TGTGCCTGGAGTGGAACAGGGGGCTCCTATGGCTACACCTTC.

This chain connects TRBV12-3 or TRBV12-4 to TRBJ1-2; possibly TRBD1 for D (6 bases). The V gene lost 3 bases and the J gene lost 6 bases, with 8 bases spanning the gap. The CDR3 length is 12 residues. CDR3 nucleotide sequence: TGTGCCAGCAGTTTCACAGGGCATGGCTACACCTTC. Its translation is CASSFTGHGYTF.

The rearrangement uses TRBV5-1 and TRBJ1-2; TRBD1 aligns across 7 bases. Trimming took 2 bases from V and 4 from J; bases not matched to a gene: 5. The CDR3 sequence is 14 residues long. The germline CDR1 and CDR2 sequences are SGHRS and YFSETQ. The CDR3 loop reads CASSLNNRGYGYTF. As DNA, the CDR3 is TGCGCCAGCAGCTTAAATAACAGGGGCTATGGCTACACCTTC.

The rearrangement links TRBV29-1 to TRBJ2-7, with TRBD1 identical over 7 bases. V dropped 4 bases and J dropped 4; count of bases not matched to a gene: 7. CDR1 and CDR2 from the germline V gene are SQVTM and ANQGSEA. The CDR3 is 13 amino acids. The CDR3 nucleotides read TGCAGCGTTGTGGACAGGTCGGGATACGAGCAGTACTTC. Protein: CSVVDRSGYEQYF.